These 5 T cell receptor beta chains were sequenced from one sample in a study of T cell responses to AZD1222 COVID-19 vaccine (dated by TCRdb to about 2021). Library generation was performed with the immunoSEQ multiplex PCR assay. Held by TCRdb, this immuneACCESS table contains in-frame sequences only and omits some clones. Under half of the omission traces to an unresolved V gene where checked; the cause of the rest is unknown. Recorded for this sample are under 150,000 clones; approximately 89% of them occurred a single time. Less than 6.5% of the sample is in the top ten clones. The time point label of this sample denotes: about 28 days (+/-7) after the second vaccine dose. The sample was peripheral blood, taken 28 days after the second AZD1222 dose. The receptors were gathered from an adult who received the AZD1222 COVID-19 vaccine.

The rearrangement joins TRBV5-1 to TRBJ2-3; 9 bases match TRBD1. V was clipped by 1 base and J by 4 bases; unmatched bases: 1. The CDR3 contains 14 residues. CDR1 is SGHRS, CDR2 YFSETQ, per germline. The CDR3 sequence: CASSLTGGADTQYF. The DNA for the CDR3 is TGCGCCAGCAGCTTGACAGGGGGCGCAGATACGCAGTATTTT. The full variable domain, rest sourced from reference TRBV5-1 and TRBJ2-3, is KAGVTQTPRYLIKTRGQQVTLSCSPISGHRSVSWYQQTPGQGLQFLFEYFSETQRNKGNFPGRFSGRQFSNSRSEMNVSTLELGDSALYLCASSLTGGADTQYFGPGTRLTVL.

This rearrangement joins TRBV28 to TRBJ1-2; the match to TRBD1 covers 10 bases. In germline, CDR1 is MDHEN, CDR2 SYDVKM. Germline trimming cut 2 bases from V and 8 bases from J; bases unmatched to any gene: 8. This CDR3 contains 15 residues. The CDR3 region has the DNA TGTGCCAGCAGTTTACCCCCGGGACAGGGGAGAGGCTACACCTTC. Protein: CASSLPPGQGRGYTF.

The V and J genes are TRBV6-1 and TRBJ2-1; D is unresolved. There are 16 residues in the CDR3. Deletions cut 2 bases from V and 3 bases from J, with 14 bases between. CDR1 and CDR2 from the germline V gene are MNHNS and SASEGT. The CDR3 spells CASSERWGSRYNEQFF. Here the CDR3 DNA reads TGTGCCAGCAGTGAACGATGGGGATCCCGCTACAATGAGCAGTTCTTC.

CDR3 region: CAISEWKNTEAFF. The DNA of the CDR3 is TGTGCCATCAGTGAGTGGAAGAACACTGAAGCTTTCTTT. This chain joins TRBV10-3 and TRBJ1-1; no clear D. Germline CDR1 reads ENHRY; CDR2 reads SYGVKD. The V end lost 1 base, the J end lost 1 base, and 4 bases lay between the germline ends. The CDR3 has 13 amino acids.

V gene TRBV4-3 combines with J gene TRBJ1-5, with D uncertain. Looked up from germline, CDR1 is LGHNA and CDR2 is YSLEER. CDR3 size: 18 residues. V was clipped by 1 base and J by 0 bases, with 16 bases between them. The CDR3 reads CASSQGAGYSYSNQPQHF. The CDR3 DNA is TGCGCCAGCAGCCAAGGCGCAGGTTATTCGTATAGCAATCAGCCCCAGCATTTT.